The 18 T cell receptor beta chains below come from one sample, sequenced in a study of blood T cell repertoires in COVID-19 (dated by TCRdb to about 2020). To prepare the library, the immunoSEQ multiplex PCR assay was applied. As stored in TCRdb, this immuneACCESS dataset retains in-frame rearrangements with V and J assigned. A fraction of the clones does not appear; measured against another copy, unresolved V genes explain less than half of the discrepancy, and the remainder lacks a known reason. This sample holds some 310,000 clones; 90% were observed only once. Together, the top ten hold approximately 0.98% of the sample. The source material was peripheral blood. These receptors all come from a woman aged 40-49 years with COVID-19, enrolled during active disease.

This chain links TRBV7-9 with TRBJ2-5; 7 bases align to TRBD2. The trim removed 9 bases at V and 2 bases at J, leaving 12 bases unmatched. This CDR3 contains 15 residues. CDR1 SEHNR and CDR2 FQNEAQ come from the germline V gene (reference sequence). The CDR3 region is CASNTGLAEQETQYF. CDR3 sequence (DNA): TGTGCCAGTAATACGGGGCTAGCGGAGCAAGAGACCCAGTACTTC.

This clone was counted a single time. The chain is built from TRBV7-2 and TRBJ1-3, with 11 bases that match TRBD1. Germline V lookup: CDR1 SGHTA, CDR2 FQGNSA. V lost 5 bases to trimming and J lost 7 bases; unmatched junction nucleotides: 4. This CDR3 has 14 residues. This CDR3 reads CASSLRDRGNTIYF. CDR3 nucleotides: TGTGCCAGCAGCCTAAGGGACAGGGGGAACACCATATATTTT.

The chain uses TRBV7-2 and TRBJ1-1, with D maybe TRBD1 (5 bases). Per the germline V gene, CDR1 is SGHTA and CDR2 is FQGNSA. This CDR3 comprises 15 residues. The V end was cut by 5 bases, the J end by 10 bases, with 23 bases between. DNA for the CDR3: TGTGCCAGCAGCCCCGGACTGGGGGAGGGTCTAGGAGCTTTCTTT. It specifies CASSPGLGEGLGAFF.

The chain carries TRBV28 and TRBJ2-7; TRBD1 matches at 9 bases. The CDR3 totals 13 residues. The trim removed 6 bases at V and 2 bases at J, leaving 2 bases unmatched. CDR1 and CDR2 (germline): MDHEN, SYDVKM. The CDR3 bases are TGTGCCAGCAGCCGACAGGGGGCCTACGAGCAGTACTTC. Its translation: CASSRQGAYEQYF.

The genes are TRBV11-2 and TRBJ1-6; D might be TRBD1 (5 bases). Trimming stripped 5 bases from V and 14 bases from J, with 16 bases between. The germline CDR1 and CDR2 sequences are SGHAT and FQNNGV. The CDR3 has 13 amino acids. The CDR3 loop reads CASSPTVLGTLHF. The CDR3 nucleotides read TGTGCCAGCAGCCCGACAGTTCTTGGGACCCTCCACTTT.

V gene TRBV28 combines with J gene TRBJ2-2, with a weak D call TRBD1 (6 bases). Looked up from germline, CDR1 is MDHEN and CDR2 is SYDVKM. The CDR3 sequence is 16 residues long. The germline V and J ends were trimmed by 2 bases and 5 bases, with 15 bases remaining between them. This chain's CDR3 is CASSLSVQGRTGELFF. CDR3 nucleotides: TGTGCCAGCAGTTTAAGTGTGCAGGGGAGAACCGGGGAGCTGTTTTTT.

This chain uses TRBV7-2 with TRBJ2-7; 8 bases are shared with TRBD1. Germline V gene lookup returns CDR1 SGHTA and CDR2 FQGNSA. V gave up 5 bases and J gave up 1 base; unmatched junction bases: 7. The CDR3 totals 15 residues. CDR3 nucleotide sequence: TGTGCCAGCAGCAGTTACGGACAGGGATCCTACGAGCAGTACTTC. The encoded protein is CASSSYGQGSYEQYF.

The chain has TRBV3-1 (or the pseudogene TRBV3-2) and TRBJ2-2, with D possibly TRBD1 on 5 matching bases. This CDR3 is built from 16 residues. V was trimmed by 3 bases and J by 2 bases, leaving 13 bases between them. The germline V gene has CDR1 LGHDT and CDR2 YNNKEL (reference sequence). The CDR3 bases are TGTGCCAGCAGCCATTTCCCAGGGATAAACACCGGGGAGCTGTTTTTT. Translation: CASSHFPGINTGELFF.

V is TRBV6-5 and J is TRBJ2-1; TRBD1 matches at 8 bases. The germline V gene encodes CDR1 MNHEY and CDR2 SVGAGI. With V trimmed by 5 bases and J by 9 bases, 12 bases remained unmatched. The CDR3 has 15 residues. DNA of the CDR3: TGTGCCAGCAGTCCTTGGGACAGGTACTCGGGTGAGCAGTTCTTC. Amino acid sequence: CASSPWDRYSGEQFF.

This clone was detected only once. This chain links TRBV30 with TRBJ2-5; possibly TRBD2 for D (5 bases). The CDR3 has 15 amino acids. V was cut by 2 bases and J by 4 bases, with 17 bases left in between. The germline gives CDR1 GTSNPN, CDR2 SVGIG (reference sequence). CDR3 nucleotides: TGTGCCTGGAGTAAAGGAGGATGGATGGGAGAGACCCAGTACTTC. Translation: CAWSKGGWMGETQYF.

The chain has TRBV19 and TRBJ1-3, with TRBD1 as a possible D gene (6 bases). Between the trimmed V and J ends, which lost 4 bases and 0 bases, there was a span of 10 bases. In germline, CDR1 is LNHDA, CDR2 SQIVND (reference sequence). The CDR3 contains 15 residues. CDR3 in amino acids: CASSTVTGSGNTIYF. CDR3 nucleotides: TGTGCCAGTAGTACCGTGACAGGCTCTGGAAACACCATATATTTT.

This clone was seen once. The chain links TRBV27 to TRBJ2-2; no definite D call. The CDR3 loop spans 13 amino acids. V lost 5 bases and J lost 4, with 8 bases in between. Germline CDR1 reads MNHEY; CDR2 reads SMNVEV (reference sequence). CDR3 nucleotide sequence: TGTGCCAGCAGTCCCGTCTCCACCGGGGAGCTGTTTTTT. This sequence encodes CASSPVSTGELFF.

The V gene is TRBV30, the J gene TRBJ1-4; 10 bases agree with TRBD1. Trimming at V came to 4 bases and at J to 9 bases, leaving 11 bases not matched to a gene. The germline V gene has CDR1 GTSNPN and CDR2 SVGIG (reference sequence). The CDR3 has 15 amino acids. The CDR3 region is CAWNLGQGGSKKLFF. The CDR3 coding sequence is TGTGCCTGGAACCTTGGACAGGGGGGTAGTAAAAAACTGTTTTTT.

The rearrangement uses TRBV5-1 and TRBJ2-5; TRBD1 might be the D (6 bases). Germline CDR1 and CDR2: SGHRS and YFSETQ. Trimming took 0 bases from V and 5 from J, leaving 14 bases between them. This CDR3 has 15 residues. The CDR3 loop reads CASSLEAGELETQYF. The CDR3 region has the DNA TGCGCCAGCAGCTTGGAGGCAGGGGAGCTGGAGACCCAGTACTTC.

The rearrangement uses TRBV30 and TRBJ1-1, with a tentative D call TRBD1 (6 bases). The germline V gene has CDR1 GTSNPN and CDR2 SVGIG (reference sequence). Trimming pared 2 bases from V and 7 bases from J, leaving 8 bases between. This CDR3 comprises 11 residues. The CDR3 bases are TGTGCCTGGAGTCCACAGGGTGAAGCTTTCTTT. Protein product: CAWSPQGEAFF.

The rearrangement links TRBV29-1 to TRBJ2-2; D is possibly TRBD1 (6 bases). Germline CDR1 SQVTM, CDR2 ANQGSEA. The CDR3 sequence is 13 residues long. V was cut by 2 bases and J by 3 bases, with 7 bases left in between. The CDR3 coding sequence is TGCAGCGTTGAACAGGGGTACACCGGGGAGCTGTTTTTT. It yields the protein CSVEQGYTGELFF.

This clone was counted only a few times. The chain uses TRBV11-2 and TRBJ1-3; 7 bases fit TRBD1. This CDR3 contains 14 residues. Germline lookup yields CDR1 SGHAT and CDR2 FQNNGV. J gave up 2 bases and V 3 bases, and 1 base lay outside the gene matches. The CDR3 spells CASSFDRAGNTIYF. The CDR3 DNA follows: TGTGCCAGCAGCTTTGACAGGGCTGGAAACACCATATATTTT.

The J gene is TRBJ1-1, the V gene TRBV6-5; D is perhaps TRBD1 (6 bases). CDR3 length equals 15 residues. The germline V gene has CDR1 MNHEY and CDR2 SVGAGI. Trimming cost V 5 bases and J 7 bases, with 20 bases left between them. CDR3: CASSRGGHLNGEAFF. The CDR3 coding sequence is TGTGCCAGCAGTCGGGGGGGACATTTGAACGGTGAAGCTTTCTTT.